Sequencing of this T cell receptor (beta chain) was carried out in a study of OX40 agonist ivuxolimab in advanced cancers. In terms of the full investigation: The costimulatory receptor OX40 (CD134) was targeted by ivuxolimab, a fully human IgG2 agonistic monoclonal antibody. Three dose-escalation patients achieved partial responses, one with hepatocellular carcinoma and two with cutaneous melanoma. The monotherapy dose-escalation portion (N ≈ 52 patients) of the phase I ivuxolimab trial is reported in the paper. The point of sequencing TCRbeta in the periphery was to test whether ivuxolimab changed TCR sequence diversity and drove clonal T-cell expansion. The dose-escalation cohort was approximately 83% male with a mean age of 60 years, ranging from roughly 23 to 85. Patients were allowed to have had prior anti-PD-1, anti-PD-L1 or anti-CTLA-4 therapy, and around two fifths of the dose-escalation patients had been treated with checkpoint inhibitors. Intravenous ivuxolimab was administered to patients every 2 weeks at six dose levels: 0.01, 0.1, 0.3, 1.5, 3 and 10 mg/kg. Of the 50 to 55 patients in dose escalation, around 20 had hepatocellular carcinoma, about 15 had melanoma, 9 had renal cell carcinoma and 9 had head and neck cancer.

As to this clone: It lacks a known antigen. Base quality data are lacking; no much larger clone is found one base away.

What the work shows at the level of the full study, not this receptor alone: Low levels of normalized T-cell clonal expansion were also seen in some patients who did not respond. In partial responders in the 0.1-3.0 mg/kg groups, normalized peripheral clonal expansion was found to be among the lowest, especially among CD8+ T cells. The antigen specificity of the clonally expanded peripheral T cells was not determined. After ivuxolimab, more expanded clones were found on average in CD8+ T cells than in CD4+ T cells. At doses of 0.1 to 3.0 mg/kg, clonal expansion of both CD4+ and CD8+ blood T cells was observed from baseline to week 6.

For sequencing of the TCRbeta CDR3 region, genomic DNA was extracted from the sorted cells. The immunoSEQ Assay was used for sequencing of TCRbeta CDR3 regions. TCRdb stores this immuneACCESS table with in-frame sequences only. Part of the clones is absent; in the studies checked, under half of the shortfall reflects unresolved V genes, and no reason is known for the rest. This sample holds 37,000 or so clones; more than 75% were observed only once. The ten largest clones add up to around 20% of the sample. For CDR1 and CDR2, the germline V gene lists MNHEY and SVGAGI. Trimming takes 5 bases off V and 7 bases off J; junction bases not matched to a gene: 9. The CDR3 sequence holds 15 residues, the cysteine and phenylalanine included. CDR3 DNA only is kept here, 45 bases in frame from base 1. Patients with a history of autoimmune disease or receiving systemic immunosuppression were excluded from the trial. Peripheral blood for TCR sequencing was collected from all dose cohorts at baseline, on cycle 4 day 1, and on cycle 7 day 1. Samples were obtained from an open-label, multicenter, first-in-human phase I dose-escalation trial of ivuxolimab. Adults with locally advanced or metastatic melanoma, renal cell carcinoma, hepatocellular carcinoma or head and neck squamous cell carcinoma were enrolled in the trial. Before TCR sequencing, CD4+ T cells and CD8+ T cells were sorted from peripheral blood as separate populations.

Recombination connected TRBV6-5 to TRBJ1-5; 9 junctional bases match TRBD1. The clonotype originates from an adult with an advanced solid tumor such as melanoma, head and neck, liver or kidney cancer. The sequencing used CD4+ or CD8+ T cells sorted from blood, collected in a trial of the OX40 agonist ivuxolimab. The CDR3 is CASSKTGGSGQPQHF. The base sequence is TGTGCCAGCAGTAAGACAGGGGGGTCCGGACAGCCCCAGCATTTT.